Listed here is a single T cell receptor (beta chain). Its antigen is unidentified. CD8 cells classed as naive were CD45RO-negative and positively selected for CCR7, excluding terminally differentiated effector memory CD45RA+ cells. The data were taken from a study of shared clonotypes between healthy human individuals. Study-wide results and limits: Larger richness was generally estimated for naive than memory subsets.

The CDR3 is 16 amino acids. The ends lost 5 bases at V and 0 bases at J; junction bases unmatched: 2. Per germline, CDR1 SEHNR and CDR2 FQNEAQ (reference sequence). Sequenced by immunoSEQ multiplex PCR; TCRdb stores in-frame clones only, minus some. The sample holds around 1.9 million clones, around 93% seen once. The rearrangement joins TRBV7-9 to TRBJ2-1; 12 bases match TRBD1. Sequencing was done on a sample of naive CD8+ T cells from PBMCs. The TCR sequence derives from a man aged 18 to 29 in good health. Some clones in this sample may be carry-over from other donors' samples. The CDR3 coding sequence is TGTGCCAGCAGCCCGGGACAGGGGGCCTCCTACAATGAGCAGTTCTTC. Its protein is CASSPGQGASYNEQFF.